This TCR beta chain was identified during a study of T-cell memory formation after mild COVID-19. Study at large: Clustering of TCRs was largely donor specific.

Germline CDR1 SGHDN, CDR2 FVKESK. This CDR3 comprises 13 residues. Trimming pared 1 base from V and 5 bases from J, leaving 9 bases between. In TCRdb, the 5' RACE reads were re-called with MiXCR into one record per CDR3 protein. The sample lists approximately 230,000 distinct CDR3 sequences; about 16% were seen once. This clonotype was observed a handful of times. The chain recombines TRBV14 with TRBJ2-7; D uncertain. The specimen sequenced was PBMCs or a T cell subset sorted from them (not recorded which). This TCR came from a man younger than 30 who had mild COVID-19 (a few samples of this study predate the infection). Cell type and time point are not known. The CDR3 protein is CASSQGRSHEQYF. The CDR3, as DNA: TGTGCCAGCAGCCAAGGGCGAAGTCACGAGCAGTACTTC.